This TCR beta chain was found in a study of cytomegalovirus exposure and HLA in healthy donors. Study-level background: An earlier analysis identified some 110 million unique TCR beta sequences in 150 million to 200 million T cells.

PCR involved 60 Vbeta and 13 Jbeta primers. Sequenced by immunoSEQ multiplex PCR; TCRdb stores in-frame clones only, minus some. The table includes 89,000 or so clones, 77% detected once. The CDR3 contains 14 residues. The germline V and J ends were trimmed by 6 bases and 1 base, with 10 bases remaining between them. CDR1 and CDR2 from the germline V gene are MNHEY and SMNVEV (reference sequence). Sequences were obtained from PBMCs. The J gene is TRBJ1-5, the V gene TRBV27, with D unresolved. The origin of this receptor is a boy aged 5-17 years in good health and CMV-seronegative. CDR3 amino acids: CASRLTGSNQPQHF. The CDR3, as DNA: TGTGCCAGCAGGTTGACTGGGAGCAATCAGCCCCAGCATTTT.